This T cell receptor beta chain was obtained from a study of T cell responses to AZD1222 COVID-19 vaccine. Study-wide findings and caveats: Regions left unmutated in variants are reportedly the target of nearly half of spike-specific TCRs. Only six individuals given AZD1222 were seropositive at baseline. White British people made up most donors, females outnumbered males, and clonal diversity was possibly underestimated. After the peak T cell response, and only then, were repertoires sampled.

Here immunoSEQ multiplex PCR was the method, and the copy in TCRdb shows in-frame clones only, minus some. The profile shows 150,000 to 200,000 clones, just over 90% of them singletons. In the case of this clone: Its target is unknown.

Germline-derived CDR1 and CDR2 are MGHDK and SYGVNS. Trimming pared 5 bases from V and 5 bases from J, leaving 12 bases between. CDR3 length equals 13 residues. The rearrangement links TRBV25-1 to TRBJ2-5, with a weak D call TRBD2 (5 bases). The material sequenced was peripheral blood, taken 28 days after the second AZD1222 dose. The receptor comes from an adult who received the AZD1222 COVID-19 vaccine. The CDR3 here is CASSNGPGETQYF. The CDR3 DNA follows: TGTGCCAGCAGTAATGGGCCGGGGGAGACCCAGTACTTC.